This TCR beta chain was identified during a study of T cells in Graves' hyperthyroidism and ophthalmopathy. From RNA transcripts, TCR beta CDR3 regions were amplified. The HTBI primer set was used in a first-round RT-PCR of the TCR CDR3. MiXCR, run by TCRdb on the multiplex PCR reads, gives a single entry per CDR3 protein. Of over 400,000 distinct CDR3 sequences listed, 20% to 25% were seen once; the top ten hold approximately 54%. The authors took PBMCs from about 9.5 ml fresh peripheral blood. Trimming shortened V by 0 bases and J by 5 bases, and 13 bases separated the two germline ends. This CDR3 has 15 amino acids. CDR1 is MNHNY, CDR2 SVGAGI, per germline (reference sequence). A word on this clonotype: What it recognizes is unknown.

Overall study findings and caveats: Before onset, by a median of around six months, the model predicted ophthalmopathy.

The chain employs TRBV6-6 and TRBJ2-5; maybe TRBD2 (7 bases). This clonotype originated in a woman between 70 and 85 years old with Graves' ophthalmopathy. Input material: blood. The CDR3 coding sequence is TGTGCCAGCAGTTACTCGGGGGGGCCCTGGGAGACCCAGTACTTC. The encoded protein is CASSYSGGPWETQYF.